A single T cell receptor (beta chain) is shown here with its context. Its antigen is unidentified. Researchers prepared the TRB cDNA libraries using 5' RACE with UMI labels. Using the 5' RACE reads, TCRdb records one entry per CDR3 protein without DNA. This listing includes about 120,000 distinct CDR3 sequences. The entry originates in a study of CXCR3-negative and CXCR3-positive naive CD8 T cells. About the study: For each library, about 1.5 +/- 0.3 million TRB reads were obtained, roughly 140 million in total.

Study conclusions and caveats: Both naive subsets showed comparably high diversity, and memory CD8+ cells showed much lower diversity. Partial loss of CXCR3 expression followed cryopreservation; most assays used fresh PBMCs.

Germline V gene data show CDR1 as MGHRA and CDR2 as YSYEKL. This CDR3 region has 15 residues. This receptor was taken from a human donor in good health. Some clones in this sample may be carry-over from other donors' samples. The specimen was naive CXCR3- CD8+ T cells from blood. Sample subset: CD45RO-CCR7+CD27+CD95- naive CD8+ T cells lacking CXCR3 (TNR3-). The V and J genes are TRBV4-1 and TRBJ2-7; there is no DNA to check the TCRdb D call of TRBD1. The CDR3 is CASSLAGTGSYEQYF.